Listed below are T cell receptor beta chains from one sample, sequenced in a study of T-cell memory formation after mild COVID-19. TCRdb reprocessed the 5' RACE reads with MiXCR, giving one entry per CDR3 protein. The top ten clones hold over 2% of a sample with 100,000 to 150,000 distinct CDR3 sequences, 5% to 6.5% of them seen once. The sequencing sample was made of PBMCs or a T cell subset sorted from them (not recorded which). Every receptor here comes from an adult woman who had mild COVID-19 (a few samples of this study predate the infection). Cell type and time point are not known. Both conserved end residues are part of each CDR3. Each record gives: D gene, J gene, clone size, V gene, CDR3 protein, CDR3 DNA. The D gene is left open where the match is weak. Some rows mark clone size as missing; the rest say once, few, many or name a class of expanded clone.

TRBD1,TRBJ2-3,many,TRBV7-3,CASSLTTGADTQYF,TGTGCCAGCAGCTTAACTACAGGGGCAGATACGCAGTATTTT
TRBD1,TRBJ1-5,.,TRBV29-1,CSVAQGAGGNQPQHF,TGCAGCGTTGCACAGGGGGCGGGAGGCAATCAGCCCCAGCATTTT
TRBD2,TRBJ2-1,few,TRBV3-1,CASSQGTPAGVYNEQFF,TGTGCCAGCAGCCAAGGAACCCCCGCGGGAGTCTACAATGAGCAGTTCTTC
TRBD2,TRBJ2-1,many,TRBV27,CASSFGLAGVRNEQFF,TGTGCCAGCAGTTTCGGACTAGCGGGAGTCAGAAATGAGCAGTTCTTC
.,TRBJ1-5,few,TRBV19,CASRKDTGQNQPQHF,TGTGCCAGTAGAAAAGACACAGGTCAGAATCAGCCCCAGCATTTT
TRBD2,TRBJ2-5,many,TRBV5-1,CASSIGTSDGGGQYF,TGCGCCAGCAGCATAGGGACTTCGGACGGGGGGGGCCAGTACTTC
.,TRBJ1-2,few,TRBV6-5,CASSLLEGNYGYTF,TGTGCCAGCAGCCTTTTGGAGGGTAACTATGGCTACACCTTC
TRBD1,TRBJ2-7,.,TRBV7-9,CASSEDRGGDEQYF,TGTGCCAGCAGCGAGGACAGGGGAGGCGACGAGCAGTACTTC
TRBD2,TRBJ2-2,many,TRBV3-1,CASSQLAGVNTGELFF,TGTGCCAGCAGCCAACTAGCGGGGGTGAACACCGGGGAGCTGTTTTTT
.,TRBJ1-1,.,TRBV24-1,CATSDLGDGEAFF,TGTGCCACCAGTGATTTAGGGGACGGTGAAGCTTTCTTT
.,TRBJ2-3,many,TRBV7-9,CASSLGSHPSTDTQYF,TGTGCCAGCAGCTTAGGGTCCCACCCCAGCACAGATACGCAGTATTTT
.,TRBJ2-3,few,TRBV10-3,CATSFGSADTQYF,TGTGCCACCAGTTTTGGGTCAGCAGATACGCAGTATTTT
.,TRBJ2-4,few,TRBV14,CASSPGQGGVLRNIQYF,TGTGCCAGCAGCCCAGGACAGGGAGGGGTTCTTAGAAACATTCAGTACTTC
.,TRBJ2-3,.,TRBV25-1,CASSEVDTDTQYF,TGTGCCAGCAGTGAAGTAGACACAGATACGCAGTATTTT
.,TRBJ2-1,few,TRBV7-2,CASSRLNEQFF,TGTGCCAGCAGCCGCCTAAATGAGCAGTTCTTC
.,TRBJ1-1,many,TRBV5-1,CASRGEPGTATEAFF,TGCGCCAGCAGAGGAGAACCGGGGACGGCCACTGAAGCTTTCTTT
.,TRBJ1-2,many,TRBV6-5,CASSYAKQGRGYGYTF,TGTGCCAGCAGTTACGCGAAGCAGGGCCGTGGATATGGCTACACCTTC
TRBD2,TRBJ2-3,many,TRBV20-1,CSARAGGITDTQYF,TGCAGTGCTAGAGCGGGGGGGATCACAGATACGCAGTATTTT
.,TRBJ2-1,many,TRBV24-1,CATSQGKHYNEQFF,TGTGCCACCAGTCAAGGGAAGCACTACAATGAGCAGTTCTTC
.,TRBJ1-5,many,TRBV7-2,CASSLALSNQPQHF,TGTGCCAGCAGCTTAGCGCTAAGCAATCAGCCCCAGCATTTT
TRBD1,TRBJ2-2,many,TRBV5-1,CASSLDGQGMGTGELFF,TGCGCCAGCAGCTTGGATGGACAGGGCATGGGGACCGGGGAGCTGTTTTTT
.,TRBJ2-3,few,TRBV10-3,CAISEPRRSPDTQYF,TGTGCCATCAGTGAGCCCCGGAGGAGCCCAGATACGCAGTATTTT
TRBD2,TRBJ2-7,few,TRBV12-3/TRBV12-4,CATKSGRGTYEQYF,TGTGCCACAAAAAGCGGGAGAGGGACCTACGAGCAGTACTTC
TRBD2,TRBJ2-3,.,TRBV2,CASQRERSDTQYF,TGTGCCAGCCAGCGGGAGAGGTCAGATACGCAGTATTTT
.,TRBJ2-1,few,TRBV5-4,CASSLVAGLGEQFF,TGTGCCAGCAGCTTGGTTGCAGGGTTGGGTGAGCAGTTCTTC
.,TRBJ1-1,.,TRBV5-1,CASSSLSVRDTEAFF,TGCGCCAGCAGCTCGTTATCAGTCAGGGACACTGAAGCTTTCTTT
TRBD2,TRBJ2-5,.,TRBV6-1,CASSEVSSRGRRETQYF,TGTGCCAGCAGTGAAGTGTCGTCGCGGGGGAGGAGAGAGACCCAGTACTTC
TRBD2,TRBJ2-7,many,TRBV3-1,CASSQGGSTYEQYF,TGTGCCAGCAGCCAGGGCGGGAGCACCTACGAGCAGTACTTC
.,TRBJ1-5,.,TRBV29-1,CSVQDGNQPQHF,TGCAGCGTTCAGGACGGAAATCAGCCCCAGCATTTT
TRBD1,TRBJ2-7,many,TRBV18,CASSPPGQFLGEQYF,TGTGCCAGCTCACCACCGGGACAGTTCCTTGGGGAGCAGTACTTC
.,TRBJ1-4,.,TRBV10-2,CASRLPDQRGKLFF,TGCGCCAGCAGACTACCGGACCAAAGAGGAAAACTGTTTTTT
TRBD1,TRBJ1-1,few,TRBV20-1,CSAPRTGGEAFF,TGCAGTGCACCCAGGACAGGGGGTGAAGCTTTCTTT
TRBD2,TRBJ2-7,.,TRBV29-1,CSVEKGTSGRAYEQYF,TGCAGCGTTGAAAAGGGGACTAGCGGGAGGGCCTACGAGCAGTACTTC
.,TRBJ1-2,few,TRBV20-1,CSARENSNYGYTF,TGCAGTGCTAGAGAAAACAGCAACTATGGCTACACCTTC
TRBD1,TRBJ2-2,many,TRBV24-1,CATSDAGTGGRAGELFF,TGTGCCACCAGTGATGCGGGGACAGGGGGACGGGCCGGGGAGCTGTTTTTT
.,TRBJ2-5,few,TRBV6-5,CASSYSLNNQETQYF,TGTGCCAGCAGTTACTCGCTTAATAATCAAGAGACCCAGTACTTC
TRBD1,TRBJ2-2,few,TRBV7-3,CASSPDRGNGELFF,TGTGCCAGCAGCCCAGACAGGGGGAACGGGGAGCTGTTTTTT
TRBD1,TRBJ1-2,few,TRBV5-1,CASSPGQNPGYGYTF,TGCGCCAGCAGCCCGGGACAGAACCCCGGCTATGGCTACACCTTC
TRBD1,TRBJ2-7,few,TRBV20-1,CSATMGQGAAYEQYF,TGCAGTGCTACAATGGGACAGGGGGCGGCCTACGAGCAGTACTTC
TRBD1,TRBJ1-5,many,TRBV4-2,CASSQEGQGYQPQHF,TGTGCCAGCAGCCAAGAAGGACAGGGGTATCAGCCCCAGCATTTT
TRBD1,TRBJ1-1,few,TRBV5-1,CASSLPGQGTEAFF,TGCGCCAGCAGCCTTCCGGGACAGGGGACTGAAGCTTTCTTT
.,TRBJ2-3,few,TRBV29-1,CSIPRAGSTDTQYF,TGCAGCATCCCGAGGGCGGGAAGCACAGATACGCAGTATTTT
.,TRBJ2-2,few,TRBV6-5,CASGFLRQSNTGELFF,TGTGCCAGCGGTTTCCTGAGGCAGTCGAACACCGGGGAGCTGTTTTTT